A selection of T cell receptor beta chains follows, all from one sample in a study of CD8 T cells in ankylosing spondylitis. Each CDR3 protein gets one entry after TCRdb re-called the 5' RACE reads with MiXCR. The sample gives around 120,000 distinct CDR3 sequences, 12% to 15% of which show up once; around 3% is in the top ten. Specimen: blood, either unsorted or a sorted T cell fraction (not recorded which). Receptors were obtained from a female donor with ankylosing spondylitis or in good health (not recorded which). Each CDR3 is given with its conserved first and last residue. D genes are given only for firm matches. The listing skips clone size in some rows; elsewhere it reads once, few, many or a size class.

size	V	J	D	DNA	CDR3
few	TRBV11-2	TRBJ2-1	TRBD2	TGTGCCAGCAGCTCGCCCGGGACTAGCGGGAGAAGATGGGCCTACAATGAGCAGTTCTTC	CASSSPGTSGRRWAYNEQFF
many	TRBV5-1	TRBJ2-3	TRBD2	TGCGCCAGCAGCCACGATCTGGCGGGAGGGGCAGATACGCAGTATTTT	CASSHDLAGGADTQYF
NA	TRBV7-3	TRBJ1-6	NA	TGTGCCAGCAGCCCTGGAACAGGCCGTAATTCACCCCTCCACTTT	CASSPGTGRNSPLHF
many	TRBV20-1	TRBJ2-2	TRBD1	TGCAGTGCACTAGGACAGGGGAACACCGGGGAGCTGTTTTTT	CSALGQGNTGELFF
NA	TRBV12-3/TRBV12-4	TRBJ1-5	TRBD1	TGTGCCAGCAGCGCCGACAGGGGACACAATCAGCCCCAGCATTTT	CASSADRGHNQPQHF
many	TRBV7-8	TRBJ2-7	NA	TGTGCCAGCAGCCTCTCCGAGTACTACGAGCAGTACTTC	CASSLSEYYEQYF
few	TRBV6-1	TRBJ2-7	NA	TGTGCCAGCAGTCCCTTTGGAGGTCTGCCCTACGAGCAGTACTTC	CASSPFGGLPYEQYF
few	TRBV30	TRBJ1-6	NA	TGTGCCTGGCAACCATGGGAGATGAATTCACCCCTCCACTTT	CAWQPWEMNSPLHF
NA	TRBV20-1	TRBJ2-7	NA	TGCAGTGCGGCAGAGAGAGTCCCCTACGAGCAGTACTTC	CSAAERVPYEQYF
NA	TRBV29-1	TRBJ1-1	NA	TGCAGCGTTGACCCGGGACGGGTCCCCACCACTGAAGCTTTCTTT	CSVDPGRVPTTEAFF
few	TRBV5-1	TRBJ2-1	NA	TGCGCCAGCAGCTATACAGGGCCTGACTACAATGAGCAGTTCTTC	CASSYTGPDYNEQFF
many	TRBV11-2	TRBJ1-2	NA	TGTGCCAGCAGCTTAAAACAGGGCTATGGCTACACCTTC	CASSLKQGYGYTF
many	TRBV7-9	TRBJ1-2	NA	TGTGCCAGCAGCCCAAGGGCGTCAGCCAACGGCTACACCTTC	CASSPRASANGYTF
few	TRBV7-2	TRBJ1-4	NA	TGTGCCAGCAGCTTAGCGAGGGACCAGGAAAAACTGTTTTTT	CASSLARDQEKLFF
NA	TRBV20-1	TRBJ1-1	NA	TGCAGTGCTAGAGGTCTGGGAACGAACACTGAAGCTTTCTTT	CSARGLGTNTEAFF
NA	TRBV6-2/TRBV6-3	TRBJ1-5	TRBD1	TGTGCCAGCAGGACTACAGGGGCCGGCAATCAGCCCCAGCATTTT	CASRTTGAGNQPQHF
NA	TRBV7-2	TRBJ1-3	NA	TGTGCCAGCAGCCTCCGACGGGACTCTGAAAACACCATATATTTT	CASSLRRDSENTIYF
many	TRBV7-3	TRBJ2-3	NA	TGTGCCAGCAGCTTCACAGACACAGATACGCAGTATTTT	CASSFTDTDTQYF
NA	TRBV7-8	TRBJ2-1	TRBD2	TGTGCCAGCAGCTCCGGACTAGTCTCCTACAATGAGCAGTTCTTC	CASSSGLVSYNEQFF
NA	TRBV12-3/TRBV12-4	TRBJ2-2	NA	TGTGCCAGCAGATCCGCGGGTTCCGGGGAGCTGTTTTTT	CASRSAGSGELFF
many	TRBV5-5	TRBJ2-3	NA	TGTGCCAGCAGCTTGGAAGGGGACGGCACAGATACGCAGTATTTT	CASSLEGDGTDTQYF
NA	TRBV12-3/TRBV12-4	TRBJ2-7	NA	TGTGCCAGCAGTTTTTTGGGAGGGGGCTCCTACGAGCAGTACTTC	CASSFLGGGSYEQYF
many	TRBV5-6	TRBJ2-1	NA	TGTGCCAGCAGCCCATGGGGCAGCTCCTACAATGAGCAGTTCTTC	CASSPWGSSYNEQFF
few	TRBV28	TRBJ2-7	NA	TGTGCCAGCAGTTTAGGACCCACCTACGAGCAGTACTTC	CASSLGPTYEQYF
few	TRBV27	TRBJ2-1	NA	TGTGCCAGCAGTGACCCCCCCGGGACCGGAGATGAGCAGTTCTTC	CASSDPPGTGDEQFF
NA	TRBV4-1	TRBJ2-7	NA	TGCGCCAGCAGTCAAGCGCGGGGTGCCTACGAGCAGTACTTC	CASSQARGAYEQYF
few	TRBV5-1	TRBJ2-2	TRBD2	TGCGCCAGCAGCTTAAAACCGGGACTAGCGACCACCGGGGAGCTGTTTTTT	CASSLKPGLATTGELFF
many	TRBV28	TRBJ1-2	NA	TGTGCCAGCAGTAGGCAGACCTATGGCTACACCTTC	CASSRQTYGYTF
few	TRBV12-3/TRBV12-4	TRBJ1-2	NA	TGTGCCAGCGGGTCAGTCTATTATGACTACACCTTC	CASGSVYYDYTF
NA	TRBV6-1	TRBJ1-5	NA	TGTGCCAGCAGAGCACAGGGAGGTCAGCCCCAGCATTTT	CASRAQGGQPQHF
NA	TRBV12-3/TRBV12-4	TRBJ2-7	NA	TGTGCCAGTCAAAAAGGACAGAGCTCCTACGAGCAGTACTTC	CASQKGQSSYEQYF
NA	TRBV30	TRBJ2-1	TRBD1	TGTGCCTGGACCAAGGGACAGGGGACCTACAATGAGCAGTTCTTC	CAWTKGQGTYNEQFF
many	TRBV6-5	TRBJ1-4	NA	TGTGCCAGCAGTTACTCCGGGCCGCGCAATGAAAAACTGTTTTTT	CASSYSGPRNEKLFF
few	TRBV11-2	TRBJ1-2	NA	TGTGCCAGCAGCTTTGCGCAGGGGTTCGGCTACACCTTC	CASSFAQGFGYTF
few	TRBV29-1	TRBJ2-7	NA	TGCAGCGTTGAGGGCCAGGAGACCTACGAGCAGTACTTC	CSVEGQETYEQYF
NA	TRBV7-9	TRBJ2-3	NA	TGTGCCGGAGCGGGCCCTCCGGATGCGCAGTATTTT	CAGAGPPDAQYF
NA	TRBV20-1	TRBJ1-1	NA	TGCAGTGCTGGCACTCCCTCCCGCACTGAAGCTTTCTTT	CSAGTPSRTEAFF
many	TRBV20-1	TRBJ2-7	TRBD1	TGCAGTGCCGAGGGGGGACAGGGGAGGGTCTCCTACGAGCAGTACTTC	CSAEGGQGRVSYEQYF
NA	TRBV6-1	TRBJ2-7	NA	TGTGCCAGCAGCGATTCCAGAAGACAACCCTCCTACGAGCAGTACTTC	CASSDSRRQPSYEQYF
NA	TRBV5-1	TRBJ1-3	NA	TGCGCCAGCAGCTTGACCGGGCCCCATAGGAACACCATATATTTT	CASSLTGPHRNTIYF
NA	TRBV7-2	TRBJ2-3	NA	TGTGCCAGCAGCAAACTAGGTTTTGAAGATACGCAGTATTTT	CASSKLGFEDTQYF
NA	TRBV27	TRBJ1-2	TRBD1	TGTGCCAGCAGTCCTATACCTGAGACAGGGGGCCATGGCTACACCTTC	CASSPIPETGGHGYTF
few	TRBV27	TRBJ2-7	NA	TGTGCCAGCAGTCCCGCGGACGGATACGAGCAGTACTTC	CASSPADGYEQYF
many	TRBV5-4	TRBJ1-1	NA	TGTGCCAGCAGCTTTGGCGGGGGGGCGAACACTGAAGCTTTCTTT	CASSFGGGANTEAFF
NA	TRBV24-1	TRBJ1-6	NA	TGTGCCACCAGTGATTGCCCCACTGCAGGGGTCAATTCACCCCTCCACTTT	CATSDCPTAGVNSPLHF
few	TRBV20-1	TRBJ2-5	NA	TGCAGTGCTAGACGAATCCTCCAAGAGACCCAGTACTTC	CSARRILQETQYF
NA	TRBV9	TRBJ2-1	TRBD2	TGTGCCAGCAGCTACGGACTAGCGGCTTATAGCTCCTACAATGAGCAGTTCTTC	CASSYGLAAYSSYNEQFF
many	TRBV11-1	TRBJ2-1	NA	TGTGCCAGCAGCTTAAGCCCTGGAAGGATCTATCCCCCCTACAATGAGCAGTTCTTC	CASSLSPGRIYPPYNEQFF
few	TRBV29-1	TRBJ1-1	NA	TGCAGCGTTGAAGATCGGACATCGAACACTGAAGCTTTCTTT	CSVEDRTSNTEAFF
NA	TRBV7-9	TRBJ2-1	NA	TGTGCCAGGAGCCCGGGACAACTCTGCAATGAGCAGTTCTTC	CARSPGQLCNEQFF
few	TRBV18	TRBJ2-2	TRBD2	TGTGCCAGCTCACTCGGACTAGCGGGAAACACCGGGGAGCTGTTTTTT	CASSLGLAGNTGELFF
NA	TRBV28	TRBJ2-6	NA	TGTGCCAGCAGTCAAATACAGGGCGACTCTGGGGCCAACGTCCTGACTTTC	CASSQIQGDSGANVLTF
NA	TRBV7-2	TRBJ1-1	NA	TGTGCCAGCAGCTTAGAGGGGGGTCAGACTGAAGCTTTCTTT	CASSLEGGQTEAFF
NA	TRBV14	TRBJ2-7	TRBD2	TGTGCCAGCAGCCAAGGAGTCGCGGGAGGTAACGAGCAGTACTTC	CASSQGVAGGNEQYF